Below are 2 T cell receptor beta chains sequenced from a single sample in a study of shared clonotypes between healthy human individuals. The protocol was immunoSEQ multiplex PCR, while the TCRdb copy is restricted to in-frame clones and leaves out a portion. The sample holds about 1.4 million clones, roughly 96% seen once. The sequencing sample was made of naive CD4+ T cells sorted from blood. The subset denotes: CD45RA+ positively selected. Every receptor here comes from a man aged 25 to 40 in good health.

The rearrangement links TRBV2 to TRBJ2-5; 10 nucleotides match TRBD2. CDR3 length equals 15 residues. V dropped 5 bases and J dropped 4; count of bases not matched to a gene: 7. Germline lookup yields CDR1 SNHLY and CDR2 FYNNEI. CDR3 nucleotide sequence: TGTGCCAGCAGTCGAGCGGGAGGGCCGGGAGAGACCCAGTACTTC. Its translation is CASSRAGGPGETQYF.

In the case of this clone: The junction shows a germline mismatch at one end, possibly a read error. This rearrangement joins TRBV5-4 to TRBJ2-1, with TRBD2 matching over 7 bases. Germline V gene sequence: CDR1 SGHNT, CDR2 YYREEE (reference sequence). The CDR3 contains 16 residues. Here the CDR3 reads CASSLGGRGDYNEQFF. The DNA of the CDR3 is TGTGCCAGCAGTTTGGGGGGGAGGGGCGACTACAATGAGCAGTTCTTC. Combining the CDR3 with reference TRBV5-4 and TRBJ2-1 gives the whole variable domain ETGVTQSPTHLIKTRGQQVTLRCSSQSGHNTVSWYQQALGQGPQFIFQYYREEENGRGNFPPRFSGLQFPNYSSELNVNALELDDSALYLCASSLGGRGDYNEQFFGPGTRLTVL.